The rows below give T cell receptor beta chains drawn from one sample of a study of T cell responses to AZD1222 COVID-19 vaccine. Libraries were prepared by immunoSEQ multiplex PCR; TCRdb keeps only in-frame clonotypes and omits some of them. This table has some 140,000 clones, 85% appearing once. The sample consisted of peripheral blood, taken 28 days after the second dose of the MenACWY control vaccine. The receptors stem from an adult who received the MenACWY meningococcal vaccine as a control. CDR3s include the opening cysteine and the closing phenylalanine or tryptophan. The order of the fields is V gene, CDR3 length, D gene, J gene, clone size, CDR3 protein, CDR3 DNA. The D gene is left open where the match is weak. Clone size is not always given. Where it is, it says once, few, many or a class for expanded clones.

TRBV30	13	NA	TRBJ2-1	NA	CAWSWGALDEQFF	TGTGCCTGGAGCTGGGGGGCGTTAGATGAGCAGTTCTTC
TRBV25-1	15	NA	TRBJ2-3	NA	CASSDVREKSHTQYF	TGTGCCAGCAGTGACGTCAGGGAGAAATCCCATACGCAGTATTTT
TRBV11-2	16	NA	TRBJ2-1	NA	CASSASGAHPSNEQFF	TGTGCCAGCAGCGCATCGGGGGCCCACCCAAGTAATGAGCAGTTCTTC
TRBV12-5	13	NA	TRBJ1-1	NA	CASRNREDTEAFF	TGTGCTAGTCGCAACAGGGAGGACACTGAAGCTTTCTTT
TRBV27	15	TRBD1	TRBJ2-7	NA	CASSRDSIASYEQYF	TGTGCCAGCAGTAGGGACAGCATTGCCTCCTACGAGCAGTACTTC
TRBV2	17	NA	TRBJ1-2	NA	CASSEARGQKRNYGYTF	TGTGCCAGCAGTGAAGCGCGTGGACAGAAGAGAAACTATGGCTACACCTTC
TRBV4-3	16	NA	TRBJ1-4	NA	CASSQDLRATNEKLFF	TGCGCCAGCAGCCAAGATCTACGGGCAACTAATGAAAAACTGTTTTTT
TRBV28	16	NA	TRBJ1-1	NA	CASSLPFHRRGTEAFF	TGTGCCAGCAGTTTACCCTTCCACAGGAGGGGCACTGAAGCTTTCTTT
TRBV19	13	NA	TRBJ2-7	once	CASSPLGPYEQYF	TGTGCCAGTAGTCCCCTTGGTCCCTACGAGCAGTACTTC
TRBV7-8	14	NA	TRBJ1-1	NA	CASSFGQMNTEAFF	TGTGCCAGCAGCTTCGGTCAAATGAACACTGAAGCTTTCTTT
TRBV12-3/TRBV12-4	12	NA	TRBJ1-2	NA	CASSQTRYGYTF	TGTGCCAGCAGTCAGACCCGCTATGGCTACACCTTC
TRBV4-3	16	NA	TRBJ1-2	NA	CASSQDPRRVNYGYTF	TGCGCCAGCAGCCAAGATCCTCGCAGGGTAAACTATGGCTACACCTTC
TRBV10-3	13	NA	TRBJ1-6	NA	CAISESRNSPLHF	TGTGCCATCAGTGAGTCCCGAAATTCACCCCTCCACTTT
TRBV30	12	NA	TRBJ1-5	NA	CAWSDKGQPQHF	TGTGCCTGGAGTGATAAGGGACAGCCCCAGCATTTT
TRBV9	16	TRBD2	TRBJ2-2	NA	CASSVTSGMNTGELFF	TGTGCCAGCAGCGTTACTAGCGGAATGAACACCGGGGAGCTGTTTTTT
TRBV7-3	16	TRBD1	TRBJ2-2	NA	CASSRTGFANTGELFF	TGTGCCAGCAGCAGGACAGGGTTTGCAAACACCGGGGAGCTGTTTTTT
TRBV11-2	17	NA	TRBJ1-6	NA	CASSLGSRTDGGSPLHF	TGTGCCAGCAGCTTAGGGAGCAGGACCGATGGGGGTTCACCCCTCCACTTT
TRBV6-5	15	NA	TRBJ2-3	NA	CASSYVIRGTDTQYF	TGTGCCAGCAGTTATGTTATCCGGGGCACAGATACGCAGTATTTT
TRBV4-3	16	NA	TRBJ1-4	NA	CASSQDGQSLGRELFF	TGCGCCAGCAGCCAAGATGGCCAATCCTTAGGTCGGGAACTGTTTTTT
TRBV28	13	NA	TRBJ1-1	NA	CASQPSSAKEAFF	TGTGCCAGCCAGCCCAGCAGTGCTAAAGAAGCTTTCTTT
TRBV5-1	16	NA	TRBJ1-1	NA	CASSLGGTLTNTEAFF	TGCGCCAGCAGCTTGGGGGGGACATTGACCAACACTGAAGCTTTCTTT
TRBV19	17	TRBD2	TRBJ2-3	NA	CASSSRTSGRITDTQYF	TGTGCCAGTAGTTCCCGGACTAGCGGGAGGATCACAGATACGCAGTATTTT
TRBV11-3	14	NA	TRBJ2-5	NA	CASSFRDRQETQYF	TGTGCCAGCAGCTTTCGGGACCGCCAAGAGACCCAGTACTTC
TRBV20-1	11	NA	TRBJ1-1	NA	CSARGGTEAFF	TGCAGTGCTAGAGGAGGGACTGAAGCTTTCTTT
TRBV6-6	13	NA	TRBJ2-1	NA	CASSYRPGNEQFF	TGTGCCAGCAGTTACCGACCCGGGAATGAGCAGTTCTTC
TRBV28	17	TRBD1	TRBJ1-1	NA	CASSLPTGSRMNTEAFF	TGTGCCAGCAGTTTACCGACAGGGTCCCGAATGAACACTGAAGCTTTCTTT